This is a list of T cell receptor beta chains from one sample in a study of tumor-infiltrating lymphocytes in primary liver carcinoma. TCRdb called the multiplex PCR reads again in MiXCR, with one record for every CDR3 protein. Here the sample spans about 99,000 distinct CDR3 sequences, roughly 69% being singletons. Specimen: liver tumor tissue from sampling region 5. The origin of the receptors is a woman between 55 and 75 years old with primary liver carcinoma and hepatitis B virus infection. Each CDR3 is given with its conserved first and last residue. Expanded clones are given a class, and other clones once, few, many or no size at all.

clone_size | j_call | cdr3_length | v_call | cdr3_aa
- | TRBJ2-4 | 15 | TRBV6-1 | CVSSEVGGSLNIQYF
once | TRBJ2-2 | 17 | TRBV5-6 | CASSLVAGGGITGEMFF
- | TRBJ2-6 | 14 | TRBV7-9 | CASSLVRGANALTF
- | TRBJ2-1 | 13 | TRBV4-1 | CASSRNFHNERFF
- | TRBJ1-5 | 16 | TRBV6-5 | CASKIPGQGTMKPQHF
many | TRBJ2-5 | 16 | TRBV5-6 | CASSFPQGTVEETQYF
- | TRBJ2-1 | 13 | TRBV11-3 | CASSTGGYNEEFF
- | TRBJ2-1 | 13 | TRBV28 | CASSSRQLNAQFF
many | TRBJ2-7 | 11 | TRBV29-1 | CSADRGNEQYF
- | TRBJ1-2 | 17 | TRBV5-1 | CASSYRLPGGSTGGYTF
- | TRBJ1-6 | 17 | TRBV28 | CPSSSTADEPSNSPLHF
- | TRBJ1-2 | 15 | TRBV2 | CATRGLQGRKVGYTF
few | TRBJ2-1 | 16 | TRBV29-1 | CSVDLLDASSYNEQFF
- | TRBJ2-1 | 15 | TRBV11-3 | CASSLPAATRGEQFF
- | TRBJ2-5 | 15 | TRBV7-8 | CAGSLVHGWQETQYF
- | - | 14 | TRBV2 | CASGSRGTNQPQYF
many | TRBJ2-5 | 14 | TRBV30 | CAWDRTGLQETQYF
- | TRBJ2-1 | 17 | TRBV6-1 | CASMDTSGSHLSDEQLF
- | TRBJ1-1 | 12 | TRBV11-2 | CASSFRQAEVFF
- | TRBJ2-5 | 16 | TRBV28 | CASSGTSGGRQEIQYF
- | TRBJ2-2 | 13 | TRBV24-1 | CATMNRDAGELFF
- | TRBJ2-5 | 14 | TRBV5-6 | CASSMWTRGETQYF
- | TRBJ1-1 | 16 | TRBV11-3 | CASCLVGEYRDTEAFF
- | TRBJ2-4 | 18 | TRBV28 | CSSSPSVGGPRDKYIQYF
many | TRBJ2-2 | 16 | TRBV6-1 | CASRGGGGRASGELFF
many | TRBJ2-1 | 14 | TRBV7-9 | CASSLEVWWAEQFF
- | TRBJ2-3 | 14 | TRBV13 | CASSSRTGADTRYF
- | TRBJ2-5 | 16 | TRBV11-2 | CTSSSPGLAEQETQYF
few | TRBJ1-2 | 10 | TRBV20-1 | CSAGAYGYTF
many | TRBJ2-7 | 13 | TRBV10-2 | CASRARLTYEQYF
- | TRBJ2-6 | 16 | TRBV29-1 | CSIGTGGVTGANVLTF
many | TRBJ2-3 | 14 | TRBV29-1 | CSVNRGLGTDTQYF
- | TRBJ2-7 | 15 | TRBV29-1 | CSVIFGTSGIEEQYF
- | TRBJ2-1 | 16 | TRBV7-8 | CVNSLGIGQVKNEQFF
medium-sized | TRBJ2-3 | 16 | TRBV11-3 | CASSPRQGSSTDTQYF
few | TRBJ1-6 | 12 | TRBV7-9 | CASSLEGSPLHF
- | TRBJ2-6 | 17 | TRBV6-5 | CASGHDTGPSGANVLTF
- | TRBJ2-7 | 16 | TRBV5-4 | CVSSPPGGKGNYEQYF
- | TRBJ2-7 | 14 | TRBV6-5 | CGSSRQGPYYEQCF
- | TRBJ2-1 | 17 | TRBV29-1 | CSVYPASGTSRKNAQFF
- | TRBJ2-3 | 14 | TRBV11-1 | CASSLRQCAGESNF
- | TRBJ1-2 | 15 | TRBV19 | CASSILRDRAKGYTF
many | TRBJ2-7 | 14 | TRBV5-1 | CASGRDSYSYEQYF
many | TRBJ2-7 | 14 | TRBV5-6 | CASSRTSGRSEQYF
many | TRBJ2-2 | 14 | TRBV29-1 | CSVIRGSNTGELFF
- | TRBJ2-5 | 14 | TRBV29-1 | CSSTGPDRGETQYF
- | TRBJ1-2 | 15 | TRBV12-3/TRBV12-4 | CANNTQGRAVYGYTF
many | TRBJ2-2 | 14 | TRBV28 | CASRGALGTGELFF
- | TRBJ2-2 | 14 | TRBV11-1 | CASRSSLDTRELFF
- | TRBJ2-1 | 12 | TRBV6-1 | CANSGIRDEQLF
- | TRBJ2-7 | 18 | TRBV28 | CDSSFSGLNSRRSYEQYF
- | TRBJ2-5 | 13 | TRBV28 | CASSLSRRETQYF
- | TRBJ1-4 | 14 | TRBV29-1 | CSVRLGASNEILFF